What follows are 17 T cell receptor beta chains derived from one specimen sequenced in a study of T cells in Graves' hyperthyroidism and ophthalmopathy. Researchers took RNA transcripts and amplified the TCR beta CDR3 regions from them. Initially, a first-round RT-PCR of the TCR CDR3 employed the HTBI primer set. MiXCR, run by TCRdb on the multiplex PCR reads, gives a single entry per CDR3 protein. The sample includes 480,000 or so distinct CDR3 sequences, roughly an eighth of them seen just once. Sequencing used blood. Source of these receptors: a woman aged 18-30 years with Graves' hyperthyroidism.

A few counts support this clonotype. The J gene is TRBJ1-3, the V gene TRBV5-8, with 7 bases that match TRBD1. The CDR3 loop spans 15 amino acids. Trimming cost V 0 bases and J 0 bases; bases outside gene matches: 0. Germline values: CDR1 SGHTS, CDR2 YDEGEE. CDR3 sequence reads: CASSLEGASGNTIYF. Here the CDR3 DNA reads TGTGCCAGCAGCTTGGAGGGGGCCTCTGGAAACACCATATATTTT.

This clonotype was recorded many times. This chain links TRBV12-3 or TRBV12-4 with TRBJ1-2; D is perhaps TRBD1 (5 bases). The CDR3 runs to 13 residues. V was pared by 3 bases and J by 5 bases, with 10 bases between. Here the CDR3 reads CASSFGGWYGYTF. CDR3 coding DNA: TGTGCCAGCAGTTTCGGGGGGTGGTATGGCTACACCTTC.

This clonotype occurred many times. The chain joins TRBV20-1 to TRBJ2-7, with 8 bases fitting TRBD2. The germline gives CDR1 DFQATT, CDR2 SNEGSKA (reference sequence). With 6 bases clipped from V and 5 bases from J, the junction kept 12 bases outside the gene matches. The CDR3 length is 14 residues. Here the CDR3 DNA reads TGCAGTGCCGATGGACGGGGGGGTGGGGACGAGCAGTACTTC. The encoded protein is CSADGRGGGDEQYF.

The V and J genes are TRBV4-1 and TRBJ1-1; 7 bases line up with TRBD1. The CDR3 totals 15 residues. The trim removed 1 base at V and 9 bases at J, leaving 11 bases unmatched. Germline V CDR1 and CDR2: MGHRA, YSYEKL. Here the CDR3 reads CASSQGDPGQPKAFF. The CDR3 DNA follows: TGCGCCAGCAGCCAAGGGGATCCGGGACAGCCAAAAGCTTTCTTT.

This chain uses TRBV11-3 with TRBJ2-4; 10 bases fit TRBD2. Per the germline V gene, CDR1 is SGHNT and CDR2 is YENEEA. V was clipped by 10 bases and J by 3 bases; unmatched bases: 6. The CDR3 has 14 residues. The CDR3 sequence is CATSSGSVKNIQYF. The DNA for the CDR3 is TGTGCCACCTCTAGCGGGAGTGTCAAAAACATTCAGTACTTC.

In its sample, this clonotype was seen many times. This chain uses TRBV2 with TRBJ2-7, with D perhaps matching TRBD2 (7 bases). The CDR3 totals 12 residues. Trimming left V 11 bases short and J 4 bases short, with 15 bases between. Germline CDR1 is SNHLY and CDR2 is FYNNEI. The CDR3 here is CAGGGHQYEQYV. CDR3 DNA: TGTGCCGGCGGGGGACACCAATACGAGCAGTACGTC.

The chain joins TRBV14 to TRBJ2-5; the D gene is possibly TRBD2 (5 bases). CDR3 length equals 16 residues. Germline assignment: CDR1 SGHDN and CDR2 FVKESK. Between the trimmed V and J ends, which lost 1 base and 3 bases, there was a span of 15 bases. The CDR3 loop is CASSQGSRGFEETQYF. The CDR3 DNA follows: TGTGCCAGCAGCCAAGGCTCCAGAGGGTTTGAAGAGACCCAGTACTTC.

In this sample, this clonotype turned up many times. The chain carries TRBV11-2 and TRBJ2-1, with unresolved D. This CDR3 spans 10 amino acids. Germline loops: CDR1 SGHAT, CDR2 FQNNGV. Trimming shortened V by 4 bases and J by 10 bases, and 5 bases separated the two germline ends. CDR3 DNA: TGTGCCAGCAGCTACCCCGAGCAGTTCTTC. Translating gives CASSYPEQFF.

The V gene is TRBV5-5, the J gene TRBJ1-1; 10 nucleotides align to TRBD1. The germline V gene has CDR1 SGHKS and CDR2 YYEKEE (reference sequence). J was trimmed by 10 bases and V by 4 bases; bases with no gene match: 13. CDR3 size: 15 residues. CDR3 sequence reads: CASSGTGALGFAAFF. CDR3 DNA sequence: TGTGCCAGCAGCGGGACAGGGGCGCTTGGGTTTGCAGCTTTCTTT.

A remark on this clonotype: A much larger clone lies a single base off, so this may be a read error. J is TRBJ2-1 and V is TRBV7-9; a possible D gene is TRBD2 (5 bases). V gave up 0 bases and J gave up 5 bases, with 8 bases separating them. CDR1 SEHNR and CDR2 FQNEAQ come from the germline V gene (reference sequence). The CDR3 contains 14 residues. The CDR3 region has the DNA TGTGCCAGCAGCTTAGCGGGAGAGGACAATGAGCAGTTCTTC. This codes for CASSLAGEDNEQFF.

Many counts were recorded for this clonotype. This sequence joins TRBV20-1 and TRBJ1-5; D is unclear. The germline gives CDR1 DFQATT, CDR2 SNEGSKA (reference sequence). V was pared by 0 bases and J by 4 bases, with 13 bases between. The CDR3 length is 15 residues. The CDR3 sequence is CSARDLAGRNQPQHF. The CDR3 DNA reads TGCAGTGCTAGAGATCTCGCAGGACGAAATCAGCCCCAGCATTTT.

This clonotype showed up many times. The chain links TRBV12-3 or TRBV12-4 to TRBJ2-7; a possible D gene is TRBD1 (5 bases). CDR3 length: 13 residues. Trimming removed 7 bases at V and 0 bases at J, with 10 bases between. The CDR3 bases are TGTGCCAGCAAAAAGGGGTTCTCCTACGAGCAGTACTTC. It is translated as CASKKGFSYEQYF.

This clonotype was seen a few times. The rearrangement uses TRBV27 and TRBJ2-7; no clear D gene. The CDR3 is 14 residues long. Germline lookup yields CDR1 MNHEY and CDR2 SMNVEV (reference sequence). V lost 6 bases and J lost 5, with 17 bases in between. The CDR3 protein is CASSLGPMGNEQYF. CDR3 nucleotides: TGTGCCAGCAGCCTGGGCCCTATGGGGAACGAGCAGTACTTC.

The rearrangement links TRBV6-1 to TRBJ2-7, with 8 bases aligning to TRBD2. CDR1 and CDR2 (germline): MNHNS, SASEGT. Trimming removed 10 bases from V and 0 bases from J; junction bases left unmatched: 8. This CDR3 is 14 amino acids long. This chain's CDR3 is CATSGSALSYEQYV. In nucleotides, the CDR3 is TGTGCCACCAGCGGGAGCGCCCTCTCCTACGAGCAGTACGTC.

This clonotype was counted at least ten times. The chain joins TRBV29-1 to TRBJ1-2; a possible D gene is TRBD1 (5 bases). The CDR3 has 11 residues. Germline V CDR1 and CDR2: SQVTM, ANQGSEA. V was cut by 8 bases and J by 7 bases, with 14 bases left in between. CDR3 bases: TGCAGCACGTTGTTCGGGGGTGGCTACACCTTC. It yields the protein CSTLFGGGYTF.

This clonotype was seen at least ten times. This chain uses TRBV14 with TRBJ1-2; D is uncertain. The germline V gene encodes CDR1 SGHDN and CDR2 FVKESK. The V end lost 1 base, the J end lost 8 bases, and 11 bases lay between the germline ends. This CDR3 has 13 residues. CDR3 in DNA: TGTGCCAGCAGCCAAGCACCGGATCCGGGCTACACCTTC. It codes for CASSQAPDPGYTF. Supplemented by reference TRBV14 and TRBJ1-2, the full variable domain reads EAGVTQFPSHSVIEKGQTVTLRCDPISGHDNLYWYRRVMGKEIKFLLHFVKESKQDESGMPNNRFLAERTGGTYSTLKVQPAELEDSGVYFCASSQAPDPGYTFGSGTRLTVV.

This clonotype was counted at least ten times. This sequence joins TRBV3-1 and TRBJ2-1; the D is unclear. The V end was cut by 1 base, the J end by 3 bases, with 13 bases between. The germline V gene has CDR1 LGHDT and CDR2 YNNKEL (reference sequence). The CDR3 loop spans 16 amino acids. CDR3 in amino acids: CASSQVGSGNYNEQFF. CDR3 in DNA: TGTGCCAGCAGCCAAGTAGGATCGGGCAACTACAATGAGCAGTTCTTC.